The source of this T cell receptor (beta chain) is a study of CD8+CD57+ T cells in acquired aplastic anemia. Concerning this clonotype: Its cognate antigen is unknown.

Trimming removed 3 bases from V and 5 bases from J, with 9 bases in between. Germline CDR1 SGHVS, CDR2 FQNEAQ. The CDR3 sequence is 13 residues long. CD8+CD57+ cell expansion, shown by flow cytometry, had occurred in the patients selected for sequencing. As a group, the patients uniformly had severe acquired aplastic anemia. The use of genomic DNA as template underpinned the TCR beta VDJ and CDR3 profiling. MiXCR, applied by TCRdb to the reads, yields one record per CDR3 protein. The profile shows roughly 150,000 distinct CDR3 sequences, about 45% of them singletons. Overall study results and limits: Significant differences in CD8+ Simpson's diversity were not observed between patients and controls. Patients and controls were found to share 25 to 35 CD8+ CDR3 sequences.

Material: sorted CD4+, CD8+, or CD8+CD57+ T cells (not recorded which) from PBMCs. This TCR was recovered from a human donor with aplastic anemia. The chain couples TRBV7-8 to TRBJ2-3, with D perhaps matching TRBD1 (5 bases). The CDR3 sequence is CASSFSGQDTQYF. DNA for the CDR3: TGTGCCAGCAGCTTCTCAGGGCAAGATACGCAGTATTTT.